This T cell receptor (beta chain) derives from a study of shared clonotypes between healthy human individuals. TCRdb's copy holds only in-frame clones and misses some; the assay was immunoSEQ multiplex PCR. The sample holds 500,000 to 550,000 clones; 95% to 96% are singletons and the top ten take about 0.067%. In germline, CDR1 is SGHDT, CDR2 YYEEEE. V gave up 2 bases and J gave up 5 bases; unmatched junction bases: 9. This CDR3 spans 16 amino acids. Specimen: naive CD4+ T cells sorted from blood. Sample subset: CD45RA+ positively selected. The TCR was taken from a young woman in good health. The rearrangement joins TRBV5-6 to TRBJ2-5; 10 bases align to TRBD2. The CDR3 loop is CASSFRVAGGGETQYF. The CDR3 DNA follows: TGTGCCAGCAGCTTTCGGGTAGCGGGAGGCGGTGAGACCCAGTACTTC. Full variable domain (remainder filled in from reference TRBV5-6 and TRBJ2-5): DAGVTQSPTHLIKTRGQQVTLRCSPKSGHDTVSWYQQALGQGPQFIFQYYEEEERQRGNFPDRFSGHQFPNYSSELNVNALLLGDSALYLCASSFRVAGGGETQYFGPGTRLLVL.